The clone carrying this T cell receptor (beta chain) showed up just a few times. Its antigen is unknown. With 60 Vbeta and 13 Jbeta primers, the PCR was carried out. TCRdb's table, derived via immunoSEQ multiplex PCR, lists solely in-frame clones and lacks some. Of about 89,000 clones listed, approximately 71% were seen once; the top ten hold about 3.8%. The data belong to a study of cytomegalovirus exposure and HLA in healthy donors. Findings and limits, study-wide: More clonal expansion characterized HLA-associated TCR beta chains than equally common others in a later analysis.

CDR3 length: 13 amino acids. The germline CDR1 and CDR2 sequences are MDHEN and SYDVKM. Germline trimming cut 5 bases from V and 4 bases from J; bases unmatched to any gene: 2. The sequence was obtained from a man younger than 40 in good health and CMV-seronegative. This chain joins TRBV28 and TRBJ2-5; the match to TRBD1 covers 9 bases. Sequencing was carried out using PBMCs. Here the CDR3 reads CASSLDRGETQYF. The CDR3 coding sequence is TGTGCCAGCAGTCTGGACAGGGGAGAGACCCAGTACTTC.